Listed below are T cell receptor beta chains from one sample, sequenced in a study of shared clonotypes between healthy human individuals. Libraries were prepared by immunoSEQ multiplex PCR; TCRdb keeps only in-frame clonotypes and omits some of them. The table lists 600,000 to 750,000 clones, about 90% of them singletons. The specimen sequenced was memory CD8+ T cells from PBMCs. The source of these receptors is a man between 18 and 29 years old in good health. Some clones in this sample may be carry-over from other donors' samples. Both conserved end residues are part of each CDR3. D genes are given only for firm matches. Expanded clones get a size class; other rows say once, few or many, or leave the size out.

D gene: TRBD1
clone size: once
J gene: TRBJ2-3
CDR3 length: 17
V gene: TRBV2
CDR3 DNA: TGTGCCAGCATAGAAGTGGGACGCAGGGGGCTGGAAGATACGCAGTATTTT
CDR3 protein: CASIEVGRRGLEDTQYF

D gene: NA
clone size: NA
J gene: TRBJ2-7
CDR3 length: 15
V gene: TRBV13
CDR3 DNA: TGTGCCAGCAGCCCCCGGACGGGACCGGCCTACGAGCAGTACTTC
CDR3 protein: CASSPRTGPAYEQYF

D gene: NA
clone size: NA
J gene: TRBJ2-3
CDR3 length: 17
V gene: TRBV27
CDR3 DNA: TGTGCCAGCAGTTTATCGGCCCTAGGGGCTAGCACAGATACGCAGTATTTT
CDR3 protein: CASSLSALGASTDTQYF

D gene: TRBD1
clone size: NA
J gene: TRBJ1-3
CDR3 length: 15
V gene: TRBV14
CDR3 DNA: TGTGCCAGCAGCCCGAACAGGGGAACTGGAAACACCATATATTTT
CDR3 protein: CASSPNRGTGNTIYF

D gene: NA
clone size: once
J gene: TRBJ1-1
CDR3 length: 16
V gene: TRBV10-3
CDR3 DNA: TGTGCCATCAGTGAAGGGGCAGCTGAACCGAACACTGAAGCTTTCTTT
CDR3 protein: CAISEGAAEPNTEAFF

D gene: TRBD2
clone size: NA
J gene: TRBJ2-3
CDR3 length: 16
V gene: TRBV9
CDR3 DNA: TGTGCCAGCAGCGTAGGGCTAGCGGACCGCACAGATACGCAGTATTTT
CDR3 protein: CASSVGLADRTDTQYF

D gene: NA
clone size: NA
J gene: TRBJ2-3
CDR3 length: 9
V gene: TRBV25-1
CDR3 DNA: TGTGCCGCCGGCAATCCGCAGTATTTT
CDR3 protein: CAAGNPQYF

D gene: TRBD2
clone size: NA
J gene: TRBJ2-1
CDR3 length: 17
V gene: TRBV4-1
CDR3 DNA: TGCGCCAGCAGCCCCATTGGGCGGGGGGGGGCCTACAATGAGCAGTTCTTC
CDR3 protein: CASSPIGRGGAYNEQFF

D gene: TRBD2
clone size: NA
J gene: TRBJ2-1
CDR3 length: 16
V gene: TRBV9
CDR3 DNA: TGTGCCAGCAGCGTGACGAGCGGGAGAGGGTCCCATGAGCAGTTCTTC
CDR3 protein: CASSVTSGRGSHEQFF

D gene: TRBD2
clone size: once
J gene: TRBJ2-1
CDR3 length: 17
V gene: TRBV5-1
CDR3 DNA: TGCGCCAGCAGCCATCCTTGGGAGCGGGAGGACATGAATGAGCAGTTCTTC
CDR3 protein: CASSHPWEREDMNEQFF

D gene: NA
clone size: NA
J gene: TRBJ2-7
CDR3 length: 14
V gene: TRBV6-1
CDR3 DNA: TGTGCCAGCAGTGACTTTTTCATCGGGGCCGAGCAGTACTTC
CDR3 protein: CASSDFFIGAEQYF

D gene: NA
clone size: once
J gene: TRBJ1-2
CDR3 length: 14
V gene: TRBV4-3
CDR3 DNA: TGCGCCAGCAGCCAAGATCTGGGGATGCGGGGCTACACCTTC
CDR3 protein: CASSQDLGMRGYTF

D gene: NA
clone size: NA
J gene: TRBJ2-7
CDR3 length: 14
V gene: TRBV5-5
CDR3 DNA: TGTGCCAGCAGCTTGTGGGGCAACGACTACGAGCAGTACTTC
CDR3 protein: CASSLWGNDYEQYF

D gene: TRBD1
clone size: few
J gene: TRBJ2-7
CDR3 length: 13
V gene: TRBV5-4
CDR3 DNA: TGTGCCAGCAGCTTGCAGGGGGCGGAGGAGCAGTACTTC
CDR3 protein: CASSLQGAEEQYF

D gene: NA
clone size: NA
J gene: TRBJ2-7
CDR3 length: 15
V gene: TRBV5-4
CDR3 DNA: TGTGCCAGCAGCTTTGCGCAGGGCGATAACTACGAGCAGTACTTC
CDR3 protein: CASSFAQGDNYEQYF

D gene: TRBD1
clone size: once
J gene: TRBJ1-2
CDR3 length: 14
V gene: TRBV27
CDR3 DNA: TGTGCCAGCAGCCCATTGACAGGGTTCTATGGCTACACCTTC
CDR3 protein: CASSPLTGFYGYTF

D gene: TRBD1
clone size: NA
J gene: TRBJ1-5
CDR3 length: 18
V gene: TRBV7-8
CDR3 DNA: TGTGCCAGCAGCTTAATGATTGGGGACAGAAATAGCAATCAGCCCCAGCATTTT
CDR3 protein: CASSLMIGDRNSNQPQHF

D gene: NA
clone size: NA
J gene: TRBJ2-7
CDR3 length: 14
V gene: TRBV10-3
CDR3 DNA: TGTGCCATCAGTGAGAGGGGGAAGTCCTACGAGCAGTACTTC
CDR3 protein: CAISERGKSYEQYF

D gene: NA
clone size: NA
J gene: TRBJ1-2
CDR3 length: 14
V gene: TRBV5-4
CDR3 DNA: TGTGCCAGCAGCTTCTTGACAGCTAACTATGGCTACACCTTC
CDR3 protein: CASSFLTANYGYTF

D gene: TRBD2
clone size: NA
J gene: TRBJ2-7
CDR3 length: 17
V gene: TRBV7-9
CDR3 DNA: TGTGCCAGCACTTCCGGGACTAGCGGGAGGGCCTTCAACGAGCAGTACTTC
CDR3 protein: CASTSGTSGRAFNEQYF

D gene: TRBD2
clone size: NA
J gene: TRBJ2-3
CDR3 length: 15
V gene: TRBV11-2
CDR3 DNA: TGTGCCAGCAGCCTCTCGGGAGGTGGGACAGATACGCAGTATTTT
CDR3 protein: CASSLSGGGTDTQYF

D gene: NA
clone size: NA
J gene: TRBJ2-1
CDR3 length: 14
V gene: TRBV27
CDR3 DNA: TGTGCCAGCAGTCTCCAGGGTCCCTACAATGAGCAGTTCTTC
CDR3 protein: CASSLQGPYNEQFF

D gene: NA
clone size: NA
J gene: TRBJ2-7
CDR3 length: 9
V gene: TRBV5-7
CDR3 DNA: TGTGCCAGCACTTACGAGCAGTACTTC
CDR3 protein: CASTYEQYF

D gene: TRBD1
clone size: few
J gene: TRBJ1-2
CDR3 length: 12
V gene: TRBV18
CDR3 DNA: TGTGCCAGCCGGACAGGGAACTATGGCTACACCTTC
CDR3 protein: CASRTGNYGYTF

D gene: TRBD2
clone size: NA
J gene: TRBJ2-3
CDR3 length: 12
V gene: TRBV10-3
CDR3 DNA: TGTGCCATCCGGGAGGGCACAGATACGCAGTATTTT
CDR3 protein: CAIREGTDTQYF

D gene: TRBD1
clone size: NA
J gene: TRBJ2-1
CDR3 length: 16
V gene: TRBV28
CDR3 DNA: TGTGCCAGCAGGTCCACAGGGGGTGGAAGGTACAATGAGCAGTTCTTC
CDR3 protein: CASRSTGGGRYNEQFF

D gene: TRBD1
clone size: few
J gene: TRBJ1-2
CDR3 length: 13
V gene: TRBV29-1
CDR3 DNA: TGCAGCGTCTGGGACAGGGATGACTATGGCTACACCTTC
CDR3 protein: CSVWDRDDYGYTF

D gene: NA
clone size: NA
J gene: TRBJ2-3
CDR3 length: 17
V gene: TRBV21-1
CDR3 DNA: TGTGCCAGCAGCAAAGCGCTGCTAGCGGGAGCGGCAGATACGCAGTATTTT
CDR3 protein: CASSKALLAGAADTQYF

D gene: TRBD2
clone size: NA
J gene: TRBJ2-1
CDR3 length: 16
V gene: TRBV9
CDR3 DNA: TGTGCCAGCAGCCCCTGGACTAGCGCCCCAAGGGGCGAGCAGTTCTTC
CDR3 protein: CASSPWTSAPRGEQFF

D gene: TRBD2
clone size: once
J gene: TRBJ2-1
CDR3 length: 19
V gene: TRBV28
CDR3 DNA: TGTGCCAGCAGCCTAAACCGGACTAGCGGGAGCTTCTTGGACAATGAGCAGTTCTTC
CDR3 protein: CASSLNRTSGSFLDNEQFF

D gene: NA
clone size: NA
J gene: TRBJ2-7
CDR3 length: 12
V gene: TRBV10-3
CDR3 DNA: TGTGCCATCACCTCAGACAGGACCGAGCAGTACTTC
CDR3 protein: CAITSDRTEQYF

D gene: NA
clone size: once
J gene: TRBJ2-2
CDR3 length: 14
V gene: TRBV6-6
CDR3 DNA: TGTGCCAGCAAGAGGGGACCCGGGGGCGGGGAGCTGTTTTTT
CDR3 protein: CASKRGPGGGELFF

D gene: TRBD1
clone size: NA
J gene: TRBJ2-7
CDR3 length: 14
V gene: TRBV4-1
CDR3 DNA: TGCGCCAGCAGTCCGAGGGACAGGGTCTACGAGCAGTACTTC
CDR3 protein: CASSPRDRVYEQYF

D gene: TRBD2
clone size: NA
J gene: TRBJ2-3
CDR3 length: 17
V gene: TRBV28
CDR3 DNA: TGTGCTATTCAATGGGGACTAGCGGGAGTCGGGGCAGATACGCAGTATTTT
CDR3 protein: CAIQWGLAGVGADTQYF

D gene: NA
clone size: NA
J gene: TRBJ1-3
CDR3 length: 14
V gene: TRBV10-1
CDR3 DNA: TGCGCCAGCAGTGCTACAGGACCTGGAAACACCATATATTTT
CDR3 protein: CASSATGPGNTIYF

D gene: NA
clone size: NA
J gene: TRBJ1-2
CDR3 length: 11
V gene: TRBV28
CDR3 DNA: TGTGCCAGCACCCCGGGGTCTGGCTACACCTTC
CDR3 protein: CASTPGSGYTF

D gene: NA
clone size: NA
J gene: TRBJ1-2
CDR3 length: 13
V gene: TRBV7-9
CDR3 DNA: TGTGCCAGCAGCCCTGTAACGGCACCGGGCTACACCTTC
CDR3 protein: CASSPVTAPGYTF

D gene: TRBD2
clone size: NA
J gene: TRBJ2-7
CDR3 length: 15
V gene: TRBV13
CDR3 DNA: TGTGCCAGCAGCCGTATAGCGGGAAACTCCTACGAGCAGTACTTC
CDR3 protein: CASSRIAGNSYEQYF

D gene: TRBD1
clone size: NA
J gene: TRBJ2-7
CDR3 length: 16
V gene: TRBV27
CDR3 DNA: TGTGCCAGCAGTCCGTCCGTGGGACAGGTAGCCTACGAGCAGTACTTC
CDR3 protein: CASSPSVGQVAYEQYF

D gene: TRBD2
clone size: NA
J gene: TRBJ2-3
CDR3 length: 15
V gene: TRBV18
CDR3 DNA: TGTGCCAGCTCGGCTAGCGGGAGCTATCACAATACGCAGTATTTT
CDR3 protein: CASSASGSYHNTQYF

D gene: TRBD2
clone size: NA
J gene: TRBJ2-7
CDR3 length: 16
V gene: TRBV7-9
CDR3 DNA: TGTGCCAGCAGCTCCTTCGGCCAGCGGGAAACCTACGAGCAGTACTTC
CDR3 protein: CASSSFGQRETYEQYF